This TCR beta chain was profiled in a study of shared clonotypes between healthy human individuals. In the study overall: Each donor contributed plates that comprised three CD4 naive, three CD4 memory, two CD8 naive and one CD8 memory.

Generated by immunoSEQ multiplex PCR, the TCRdb table keeps only in-frame clones and is missing some. Of millions of clones listed, more than 85% are singletons. Donors, healthy HIV-negative adults, lacked recent acute infections or vaccinations. The sample was naive CD4+ T cells from PBMCs. Subset meaning: CD45RA+ positively selected. The source is a man between 18 and 35 years old in good health. Some clones in this sample may be carry-over from other donors' samples.

The CDR3 sequence: CASSRDRENIQYF. As DNA, the CDR3 is TGTGCCAGCAGCAGGGACAGGGAAAACATTCAGTACTTC. The chain carries TRBV7-3 and TRBJ2-4; 9 positions agree with TRBD1. Germline V gene sequence: CDR1 SGHTA, CDR2 FQGTGA. CDR3 size: 13 residues. V was pared by 5 bases and J by 5 bases, with 1 base of the junction left unmatched.